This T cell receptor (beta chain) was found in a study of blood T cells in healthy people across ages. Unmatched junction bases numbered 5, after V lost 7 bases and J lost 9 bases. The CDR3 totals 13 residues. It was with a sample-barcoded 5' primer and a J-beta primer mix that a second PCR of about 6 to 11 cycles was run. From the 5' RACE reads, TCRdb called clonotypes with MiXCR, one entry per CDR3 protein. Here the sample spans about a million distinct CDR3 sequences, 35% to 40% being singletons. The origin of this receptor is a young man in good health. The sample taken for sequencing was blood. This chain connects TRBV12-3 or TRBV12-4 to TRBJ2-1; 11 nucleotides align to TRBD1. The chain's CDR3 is CASIRTGGFEQFF. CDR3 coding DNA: TGTGCCAGCATACGGACAGGGGGCTTTGAGCAGTTCTTC.